These T cell receptor beta chains were read from a single sample in a study of CD8+ T cells in alopecia areata. Produced via immunoSEQ multiplex PCR; TCRdb's table is partial and in-frame only. Among over 150,000 clones listed, 50% to 70% were seen once. The sample was CD4+ T cells sorted from blood, taken at week 0. The origin of the receptors is a human donor with alopecia areata. Both conserved end residues are part of each CDR3. A D gene is named only where the DNA matches it firmly.

TRBD2	TRBV10-3	CAITSGVGETQYF
NA	TRBV19	CASSMSGDPYNEQFF
TRBD1	TRBV15	CATSTSRTGDYGYTF
NA	TRBV30	CAWRIGTPLVTLHF
TRBD1	TRBV29-1	CSVVTGGGSAGYTF
TRBD1	TRBV30	CAWTWGQGVNSPLHF
TRBD1	TRBV6-5	CAITPDRADSYEQYF
TRBD2	TRBV7-9	CASSFHPGGNSYEQYF
NA	TRBV25-1	CASSKEGTSYEQYF
NA	TRBV4-3	CASSPGGGRNQPQHF
TRBD1	TRBV2	CASSEITNWTGRGYGYTF
TRBD2	TRBV5-1	CASSPVGSGLYNEQFF
NA	TRBV18	CASSPPGRLRAGANVLTF
NA	TRBV19	CASSIFQGGETQYF
NA	TRBV2	CASSSSRHEQFF
TRBD2	TRBV5-6	CASSLFGTSVYEQYF
TRBD2	TRBV9	CASSEGLPSYEQYF
NA	TRBV30	CAWSQGRSSNQPQHF
TRBD1	TRBV4-1	CASSQGTGVVYGYTF
NA	TRBV30	CAWSGPYSNQPQHF
TRBD1	TRBV30	CAWSRTGWSYEQYF
NA	TRBV6-1	CASSDFYEQYF
NA	TRBV30	CAWRGRGPFTPLHF
NA	TRBV29-1	CSVVPTSETQYF
NA	TRBV27	CASSLVGSAVPPLSPLHF
TRBD2	TRBV9	CASSVDMGLSSYNEQFF
NA	TRBV5-5	CASSLGQLSSPLHF
TRBD1	TRBV10-3	CAIRGQDKNTEAFF
TRBD1	TRBV5-1	CASSFIPGQGGETQYF
TRBD1	TRBV11-2	CASSFRTGLIFETQYF
NA	TRBV23-1	CASSLGHQEDYGYTF
NA	TRBV30	CAWSVLRQYEAFF
NA	TRBV7-9	CASSLGPGEQYF
TRBD2	TRBV15	CATSRDSPTSGGGNEQFF
NA	TRBV10-3	CAISAVQARGQPQHF
TRBD1	TRBV10-3	CAIRTDRGQETQYF
NA	TRBV29-1	CSVPKWDRTGELFF
NA	TRBV10-3	CATRAGLEHYGYTF
NA	TRBV7-9	CASSVGSEQYF
TRBD1	TRBV5-1	CASTDGTGFSGNTIYF
NA	TRBV30	CAGRQLNTEAFF
NA	TRBV18	CASSPNLVADTGELFF
NA	TRBV2	CASGRREQYF
NA	TRBV9	CASSVDRTTYNEQFF
TRBD1	TRBV29-1	CSVPQQGGSYGYTF
NA	TRBV27	CASSLNVQGYGGRQYF
NA	TRBV2	CASSGDSRGGYTF
NA	TRBV29-1	CSVDGTEVGAFF
TRBD1	TRBV9	CASSVGGGRETQYF
NA	TRBV7-2	CASSVDGYYGYTF